The 12 T cell receptor beta chains reported below all come from one sample, sequenced in a study of neoadjuvant nivolumab and ipilimumab in lung cancer. The data were produced by immunoSEQ multiplex PCR, yet TCRdb's version contains in-frame clones alone and is incomplete. The sample has roughly 9,000 clones; about 80% are singletons. The sample in question was tumor tissue, obtained after neoadjuvant nivolumab, alone or with ipilimumab, at or shortly before surgery. These receptor sequences come from an adult with non-small cell lung cancer.

This CDR3 is CASSEYTDTQYF. CDR3 nucleotides: TGTGCCAGCAGTGAATACACAGATACGCAGTATTTT. V is TRBV25-1 and J is TRBJ2-3; D not resolved. The germline V gene encodes CDR1 MGHDK and CDR2 SYGVNS. Trimming removed 0 bases at V and 2 bases at J, with 0 bases between. CDR3 length: 12 amino acids.

Here the CDR3 reads CASKDRSNYGYTF. The CDR3 nucleotides read TGCGCCAGCAAGGACCGAAGTAACTATGGCTACACCTTC. The chain combines TRBV10-1 with TRBJ1-2; D is ambiguous. Trimming took off 7 bases at V and 1 base at J, with 10 bases between the two ends. CDR1 is WNHNN and CDR2 is SYGVQD in the germline V gene (reference sequence). The CDR3 runs to 13 residues.

V is TRBV5-8 and J is TRBJ2-7; D is unresolved. The germline V gene encodes CDR1 SGHTS and CDR2 YDEGEE. Deletions cut 2 bases from V and 12 bases from J, with 12 bases between. The length of the CDR3 is 11 residues. CDR3 sequence: CASSLDLVLYF. The CDR3 coding sequence is TGTGCCAGCAGCTTAGATCTAGTCCTGTACTTC.

The CDR3 nucleotides read TGTGCCAGTAGTAGGACTAGCGGAAAATCCTACGAGCAGTACTTC. Its translation is CASSRTSGKSYEQYF. The genes are TRBV19 and TRBJ2-7; 10 positions agree with TRBD2. V shed 4 bases, J shed 1 base, and the junction held 4 bases outside the gene matches. Per germline, CDR1 LNHDA and CDR2 SQIVND (reference sequence). The CDR3 has 15 residues. Complete variable domain (other parts from reference TRBV19 and TRBJ2-7): DGGITQSPKYLFRKEGQNVTLSCEQNLNHDAMYWYRQDPGQGLRLIYYSQIVNDFQKGDIAEGYSVSREKKESFPLTVTSAQKNPTAFYLCASSRTSGKSYEQYFGPGTRLTVT.

The J gene is TRBJ2-7, the V gene TRBV10-3; D is ambiguous. Trimming took 3 bases from V and 0 from J, leaving 15 bases between them. There are 16 residues in the CDR3. CDR1 and CDR2 (germline): ENHRY, SYGVKD. Written as DNA, the CDR3 is TGTGCCATCAGTGACGGATGGGGATTTGTCTCCTACGAGCAGTACTTC. Its protein product is CAISDGWGFVSYEQYF.

The CDR3 DNA reads TGTGCCAGCAGTCCCCCGGGCTCAGATACGCAGTATTTT. It specifies CASSPPGSDTQYF. This rearrangement joins TRBV11-2 to TRBJ2-3; D remains unclear. This CDR3 has 13 residues. Germline assignment: CDR1 SGHAT and CDR2 FQNNGV. V was pared by 6 bases and J by 4 bases, with 11 bases between.

The chain uses TRBV19 and TRBJ2-7; D might be TRBD2 (6 bases). V was clipped by 6 bases and J by 6 bases, with 24 bases between them. CDR3 length: 16 amino acids. Germline V gives CDR1 LNHDA, CDR2 SQIVND (reference sequence). The CDR3 spells CASSPPGGTDLVEQYF. For the CDR3, the DNA is TGTGCCAGTAGCCCCCCCGGCGGGACGGACCTCGTCGAGCAGTACTTC.

The chain employs TRBV7-2 and TRBJ1-1; 9 bases map to TRBD1. CDR1 is SGHTA, CDR2 FQGNSA, per germline. The CDR3 covers 15 residues. J lost 1 base, V lost 5 bases, and 5 bases had no gene match. The CDR3 protein is CASSPVGQGNTEAFF. The CDR3 DNA sequence: TGTGCCAGCAGCCCCGTGGGACAGGGGAACACTGAAGCTTTCTTT.

This sequence joins TRBV6-1 and TRBJ2-7; 13 positions match TRBD2. Germline trimming cut 6 bases from V and 2 bases from J; bases unmatched to any gene: 4. CDR3 size: 15 residues. Germline V CDR1 and CDR2: MNHNS, SASEGT. CDR3: CASSLLAGGTYEQYF. CDR3 DNA sequence: TGTGCCAGCAGCCTACTAGCGGGAGGGACCTACGAGCAGTACTTC.

This chain uses TRBV7-9 with TRBJ2-3; the D gene is possibly TRBD2 (6 bases). The CDR3 has 17 residues. The V end was cut by 2 bases, the J end by 0 bases, with 15 bases between. The germline V gene encodes CDR1 SEHNR and CDR2 FQNEAQ (reference sequence). The CDR3 region is CASSLLLAGQSTDTQYF. Here the CDR3 DNA reads TGTGCCAGCAGCTTACTCCTCGCGGGGCAGAGCACAGATACGCAGTATTTT. Based on the CDR3 plus reference TRBV7-9 and TRBJ2-3, the full variable domain is DTGVSQNPRHKITKRGQNVTFRCDPISEHNRLYWYRQTLGQGPEFLTYFQNEAQLEKSRLLSDRFSAERPKGSFSTLEIQRTEQGDSAMYLCASSLLLAGQSTDTQYFGPGTRLTVL.

This chain's CDR3 is CASSYHTSGAYEQYF. The DNA of the CDR3 is TGTGCCAGCAGTTACCACACTAGTGGGGCCTACGAGCAGTACTTC. The chain carries TRBV6-6 and TRBJ2-7, with a tentative D call TRBD2 (5 bases). Germline assignment: CDR1 MNHNY and CDR2 SVGAGI (reference sequence). Deletions cut 2 bases from V and 2 bases from J, with 13 bases between. This CDR3 comprises 15 residues.

The genes are TRBV13 and TRBJ2-5, with 10 nucleotides matching TRBD2. Germline CDR1 is PRHDT and CDR2 is FYEKMQ (reference sequence). V lost 0 bases to trimming and J lost 5 bases; unmatched junction nucleotides: 9. The CDR3 runs 17 residues. CDR3 nucleotide sequence: TGTGCCAGCAGCTTAGGACTAGCGGGATACTTGCAGGAGACCCAGTACTTC. It translates to CASSLGLAGYLQETQYF.